At least ten counts were recorded for the clone carrying this T cell receptor beta chain. Its target is unknown. Among the patients, aged 18 to 65, hyperthyroidism was newly diagnosed and had lasted under 2 months. A roughly 9.3 ml volume of fresh peripheral blood provided the PBMCs. This CDR3 is built from 17 residues. J gave up 0 bases and V 6 bases, and 4 bases lay outside the gene matches. The germline CDR1 and CDR2 sequences are SNHLY and FYNNEI. The record originates from a study of T cells in Graves' hyperthyroidism and ophthalmopathy. Turning to the study itself: Before treatment of any kind, peripheral blood was taken at initial diagnosis. General study points: Blood also carried most thyroid clonotypes expanded above 0.001.

The TCR beta CDR3 regions underwent amplification using RNA transcripts as the source. When the TCR CDR3 underwent first-round RT-PCR, the HTBI primer set was used. TCRdb reprocessed the multiplex PCR reads with MiXCR, giving one entry per CDR3 protein. The repertoire includes hundreds of thousands of distinct CDR3 sequences, about a sixth of them detected once, and around 3.9% sits in the top ten. The J gene is TRBJ2-2, the V gene TRBV2, with TRBD2 matching over 13 bases. The specimen was blood. This clonotype originated in a woman between 25 and 40 years old with Graves' hyperthyroidism. The CDR3 coding sequence is TGTGCCAGCAGAAAGGGACTAGCGGGAACGAACACCGGGGAGCTGTTTTTT. This encodes CASRKGLAGTNTGELFF.